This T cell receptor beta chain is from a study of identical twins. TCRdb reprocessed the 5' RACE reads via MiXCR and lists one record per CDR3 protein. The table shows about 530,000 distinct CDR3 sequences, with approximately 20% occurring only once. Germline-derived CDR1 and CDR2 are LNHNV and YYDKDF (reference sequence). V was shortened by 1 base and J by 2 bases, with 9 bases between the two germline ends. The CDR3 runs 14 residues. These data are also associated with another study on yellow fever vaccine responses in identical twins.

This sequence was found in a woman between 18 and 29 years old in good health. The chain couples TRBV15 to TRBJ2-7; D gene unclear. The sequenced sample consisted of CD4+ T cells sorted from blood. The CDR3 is CATSRGPETYEQYF. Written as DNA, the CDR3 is TGTGCCACCAGCAGAGGTCCGGAAACCTACGAGCAGTACTTC.